The clone carrying this T cell receptor (beta chain) was recorded at least ten times. This specimen comes from a study of neurological immune-mediated disorders. Whole-study context: Among the approximately 34 patients with multiple sclerosis, roughly 31 were relapsing-remitting, while 3 were secondary progressive.

The germline V and J ends were trimmed by 3 bases and 2 bases, with 13 bases remaining between them. This CDR3 is built from 15 residues. 5'RACE generated cDNA with 10-nucleotide random UMIs. From the 5' RACE reads, TCRdb called clonotypes with MiXCR, one entry per CDR3 protein. Here the sample spans tens of thousands of distinct CDR3 sequences, around 3.8% being singletons. This chain uses TRBV12-3 or TRBV12-4 with TRBJ1-1; D is possibly TRBD1 (5 bases). The sequenced material came from PBMCs. This receptor was taken from a woman between 45 and 60 years old with multiple sclerosis. The CDR3 protein is CASSFPWGGNTEAFF. Written as DNA, the CDR3 is TGTGCCAGCAGTTTTCCGTGGGGCGGAAACACTGAAGCTTTCTTT.